Below, 2 T cell receptor beta chains from the same sample are listed, as sequenced in a study of CD8 T cells in ankylosing spondylitis. Via MiXCR, TCRdb re-called the 5' RACE reads, giving one row per CDR3 protein. This table holds almost 250,000 distinct CDR3 sequences, roughly a third found once. Material: blood, either unsorted or a sorted T cell fraction (not recorded which). The receptors come from a male donor with ankylosing spondylitis or in good health (not recorded which).

The chain is built from TRBV7-6 and TRBJ2-7; TRBD1 matches 12 bases. With 5 bases clipped from V and 4 bases from J, the junction kept 9 bases outside the gene matches. The CDR3 totals 16 residues. The germline CDR1 and CDR2 sequences are SGHVS and FNYEAQ. The CDR3, as DNA: TGTGCCAGCAGCGCGCTTCCGGGACAGGGGGCTTACGAGCAGTACTTC. Translating it yields CASSALPGQGAYEQYF. The whole variable domain, filled in from reference TRBV7-6 and TRBJ2-7, reads GAGVSQSPRYKVTKRGQDVALRCDPISGHVSLYWYRQALGQGPEFLTYFNYEAQQDKSGLPNDRFSAERPEGSISTLTIQRTEQRDSAMYRCASSALPGQGAYEQYFGPGTRLTVT.

This rearrangement joins TRBV20-1 to TRBJ1-1; D is undetermined. Germline V gene sequence: CDR1 DFQATT, CDR2 SNEGSKA (reference sequence). Trimming stripped 6 bases from V and 5 bases from J, with 13 bases between. The CDR3 contains 12 residues. DNA of the CDR3: TGCAGTGCCCGGGTTGGGCCGACTGAAGCTTTCTTT. As protein: CSARVGPTEAFF.